The 27 T cell receptor beta chains presented below share a single source sample, sequenced in a study of T cell changes during pregnancy in multiple sclerosis. The repertoire was sequenced with immunoSEQ multiplex PCR; TCRdb's copy has only in-frame clones and lacks some. The data show more than 25,000 clones, with 70% to 90% seen just once and over 8.5% held by the top ten. The sequencing here drew on CD8+ T cells from peripheral blood mononuclear cells, taken in the third trimester of pregnancy. These receptors all stem from a female donor with multiple sclerosis, enrolled in a pregnancy study.

This sequence joins TRBV15 and TRBJ2-1, with D hard to call. V was cut by 1 base and J by 9 bases, with 13 bases left in between. The germline V gene encodes CDR1 LNHNV and CDR2 YYDKDF (reference sequence). This CDR3 has 14 residues. The CDR3: CATSRAHLSPEQFF. CDR3 nucleotide sequence: TGTGCCACCAGCAGAGCCCACCTATCGCCTGAGCAGTTCTTC.

This sequence joins TRBV5-5 and TRBJ2-4; 13 nucleotides match TRBD2. Germline CDR1 and CDR2: SGHKS and YYEKEE (reference sequence). The V segment lost 0 bases and the J segment 6 bases; nucleotides outside the gene matches: 12. This CDR3 spans 19 amino acids. Here the CDR3 DNA reads TGTGCCAGCAGCTTGGCCAGTACTAGCGGGGGGGCAGGCCTAAACATTCAGTACTTC. This codes for CASSLASTSGGAGLNIQYF. Using reference TRBV5-5 and TRBJ2-4 for the parts outside the CDR3, the full variable domain is DAGVTQSPTHLIKTRGQQVTLRCSPISGHKSVSWYQQVLGQGPQFIFQYYEKEERGRGNFPDRFSARQFPNYSSELNVNALLLGDSALYLCASSLASTSGGAGLNIQYFGAGTRLSVL.

V is TRBV6-4 and J is TRBJ2-7, with TRBD1 matching over 7 bases. The V gene's germline CDR1 is MRHNA and CDR2 SNTAGT. CDR3 length: 16 amino acids. Trimming at V came to 7 bases and at J to 2 bases, leaving 14 bases not matched to a gene. The CDR3 DNA reads TGTGCCAGCACCGACTCCCGGGACAGTGAAACCTACGAGCAGTACTTC. Its translation is CASTDSRDSETYEQYF.

The chain uses TRBV27 and TRBJ2-6; TRBD1 might be the D (8 bases). This CDR3 comprises 19 residues. Trimming shortened V by 2 bases and J by 1 base, and 18 bases separated the two germline ends. Looked up from germline, CDR1 is MNHEY and CDR2 is SMNVEV (reference sequence). This CDR3 reads CASSLGGDRLYSGANVLTF. CDR3 DNA sequence: TGTGCCAGCAGTTTAGGGGGGGACAGGTTGTATTCTGGGGCCAACGTCCTGACTTTC. Drawing the rest from reference TRBV27 and TRBJ2-6, the complete variable domain is EAQVTQNPRYLITVTGKKLTVTCSQNMNHEYMSWYRQDPGLGLRQIYYSMNVEVTDKGDVPEGYKVSRKEKRNFPLILESPSPNQTSLYFCASSLGGDRLYSGANVLTFGAGSRLTVL.

The chain carries TRBV10-1 and TRBJ1-1; TRBD1 agrees at 11 bases. The CDR3 is 14 amino acids. The V gene's germline CDR1 is WNHNN and CDR2 SYGVQD (reference sequence). The V segment lost 2 bases and the J segment 6 bases; nucleotides outside the gene matches: 2. The CDR3 bases are TGCGCCAGCAGTGAGACGGGACAGGGGGCTGAAGCTTTCTTT. Its translation is CASSETGQGAEAFF.

This clone was recorded once. The CDR3 here is CASSPSGSYEQYF. For the CDR3, the DNA is TGTGCCAGCTCACCGAGCGGGAGCTACGAGCAGTACTTC. This chain connects TRBV18 to TRBJ2-7; TRBD2 aligns across 8 bases. Germline-derived CDR1 and CDR2 are KGHSH and LQKENI. V gave up 3 bases and J gave up 3 bases; unmatched junction bases: 1. The CDR3 length is 13 residues.

This clone was picked up a small number of times. The chain couples TRBV29-1 to TRBJ1-1; 10 bases align to TRBD1. CDR1 and CDR2 from the germline V gene are SQVTM and ANQGSEA. The CDR3 sequence is 12 residues long. The J segment lost 10 bases and the V segment lost 2 bases, leaving 4 bases of the junction unmatched. The CDR3 coding sequence is TGCAGCGTTGAAAGTCGGGACAGGGGAGCTTTCTTT. As protein: CSVESRDRGAFF. The full variable domain, with the rest looked up from reference TRBV29-1 and TRBJ1-1, is SAVISQKPSRDICQRGTSLTIQCQVDSQVTMMFWYRQQPGQSLTLIATANQGSEATYESGFVIDKFPISRPNLTFSTLTVSNMSPEDSSIYLCSVESRDRGAFFGQGTRLTVV.

CDR3 sequence (DNA): TGTGCCAGCAGCCCCAGACAGGGTGTAACTAATGAAAAACTGTTTTTT. Encoded protein: CASSPRQGVTNEKLFF. J is TRBJ1-4 and V is TRBV7-6; 7 bases match TRBD1. The V segment lost 5 bases and the J segment 1 base; nucleotides outside the gene matches: 7. The CDR3 has 16 amino acids. Germline V gene lookup returns CDR1 SGHVS and CDR2 FNYEAQ.

The chain employs TRBV4-1 and TRBJ2-7; no clear D. The CDR3 is 13 residues long. Looked up from germline, CDR1 is MGHRA and CDR2 is YSYEKL. V shed 4 bases and J shed 0 bases, with 7 bases lying between them. This CDR3 reads CASSLDISYEQYF. The CDR3 DNA follows: TGCGCCAGCAGCCTTGACATCTCCTACGAGCAGTACTTC.

The gene calls are TRBV4-1 and TRBJ2-2; D is possibly TRBD2 (6 bases). The ends were cut back, 1 base at V and 0 bases at J, with 6 bases in the middle. Germline CDR1 reads MGHRA; CDR2 reads YSYEKL. The CDR3 loop spans 15 amino acids. Written as DNA, the CDR3 is TGCGCCAGCAGCCAAGCGGGGGCGAACACCGGGGAGCTGTTTTTT. Translating it yields CASSQAGANTGELFF.

The V and J genes are TRBV7-9 and TRBJ1-3; a possible D gene is TRBD1 (5 bases). V lost 1 base to trimming and J lost 4 bases, with 11 bases between them. Germline V gene sequence: CDR1 SEHNR, CDR2 FQNEAQ (reference sequence). The CDR3 has 15 amino acids. Here the CDR3 DNA reads TGTGCCAGCAGCTTAGATCACAGGTCAGGAAACACCATATATTTT. Encoded protein: CASSLDHRSGNTIYF.

The table lists this clone with a count of one. V usage is TRBV9 and J usage is TRBJ2-7; 7 nucleotides agree with TRBD2. V dropped 0 bases and J dropped 3; count of bases not matched to a gene: 3. Germline V gene sequence: CDR1 SGDLS, CDR2 YYNGEE. CDR3 size: 14 residues. This chain's CDR3 is CASSVGGGFYEQYF. In nucleotides, the CDR3 is TGTGCCAGCAGCGTAGGGGGGGGGTTCTACGAGCAGTACTTC.

This clone was recorded once. The CDR3 nucleotides read TGTGCCAGCAGACCGGACAGAGCGACCGGGGAGCTGTTTTTT. This encodes CASRPDRATGELFF. J is TRBJ2-2 and V is TRBV6-5, with D possibly TRBD1 on 6 matching bases. The CDR3 spans 14 residues. CDR1 is MNHEY and CDR2 is SVGAGI in the germline V gene. Trimming shortened V by 6 bases and J by 5 bases, and 13 bases separated the two germline ends.

This chain uses TRBV20-1 with TRBJ2-7, with 8 bases that match TRBD1. After removal of 6 bases from V and 3 bases from J, the junction contained 1 base not matched to a gene. Germline CDR1 and CDR2: DFQATT and SNEGSKA (reference sequence). This CDR3 comprises 11 residues. CDR3 sequence reads: CSAGQGYEQYF. The CDR3 DNA is TGCAGTGCCGGACAGGGCTACGAGCAGTACTTC.

The chain recombines TRBV9 with TRBJ1-3; D perhaps matches TRBD1 (6 bases). The V gene's germline CDR1 is SGDLS and CDR2 YYNGEE. Trimming stripped 0 bases from V and 2 bases from J, with 6 bases between. The CDR3 loop spans 14 amino acids. The CDR3 DNA reads TGTGCCAGCAGCGTAGCAGGGGCTGGAAACACCATATATTTT. Its protein product is CASSVAGAGNTIYF.

The CDR3 protein is CASSPEQDNDYGYTF. In DNA, the CDR3 is TGTGCCAGCAGCCCAGAACAGGATAATGACTATGGCTACACCTTC. The chain links TRBV9 to TRBJ1-2; tentatively, D is TRBD1 (5 bases). The CDR3 covers 15 residues. V was shortened by 4 bases and J by 3 bases, with 16 bases between the two germline ends. In germline, CDR1 is SGDLS, CDR2 YYNGEE.

V and J are TRBV5-5 and TRBJ1-1, with D perhaps TRBD1 (6 bases). Germline V lookup: CDR1 SGHKS, CDR2 YYEKEE (reference sequence). The CDR3 extends over 16 amino acids. V lost 4 bases and J lost 4, with 20 bases in between. DNA for the CDR3: TGTGCCAGCAGCATGTCGTACAGGGCCGTGGGCACTGAAGCTTTCTTT. Translating it yields CASSMSYRAVGTEAFF. Using reference TRBV5-5 and TRBJ1-1 for the parts outside the CDR3, the full variable domain is DAGVTQSPTHLIKTRGQQVTLRCSPISGHKSVSWYQQVLGQGPQFIFQYYEKEERGRGNFPDRFSARQFPNYSSELNVNALLLGDSALYLCASSMSYRAVGTEAFFGQGTRLTVV.

The chain employs TRBV19 and TRBJ1-2; 8 bases map to TRBD1. CDR1 and CDR2 (germline): LNHDA, SQIVND (reference sequence). This CDR3 is built from 12 residues. With V trimmed by 9 bases and J by 3 bases, 3 bases remained unmatched. In DNA form, the CDR3 reads TGTGCCAGCTCAGGGGGCGACTATGGCTACACCTTC. Translated, it gives CASSGGDYGYTF.

The V call is TRBV2, the J call TRBJ2-3; 12 nucleotides match TRBD2. V was clipped by 4 bases and J by 2 bases; unmatched bases: 7. Germline V gene lookup returns CDR1 SNHLY and CDR2 FYNNEI. The CDR3 spans 17 residues. This CDR3 reads CASSGLAGGILTDTQYF. For the CDR3, the DNA is TGTGCCAGCAGTGGGCTAGCGGGAGGGATTCTCACAGATACGCAGTATTTT.

The gene calls are TRBV5-6 and TRBJ1-1; D not resolved. V dropped 4 bases and J dropped 3 bases, with 7 bases sitting between them. The CDR3 is made up of 12 amino acids. Germline V CDR1 and CDR2: SGHDT, YYEEEE. The CDR3 reads CASSVRDTEAFF. The CDR3 DNA is TGTGCCAGCAGCGTGAGGGACACTGAAGCTTTCTTT.

This clone was recorded only once. The chain employs TRBV7-8 and TRBJ1-4; D gene uncertain. CDR3 size: 12 residues. V lost 5 bases and J lost 11, with 12 bases in between. Per germline, CDR1 SGHVS and CDR2 FQNEAQ. The CDR3 nucleotides are TGTGCCAGCAGCCCTGGTGGTCGGAAACTGTTTTTT. Translation: CASSPGGRKLFF.

The rearrangement joins TRBV14 to TRBJ1-1, with 10 bases lining up with TRBD1. CDR1 is SGHDN and CDR2 is FVKESK in the germline V gene. The J segment lost 8 bases and the V segment lost 6 bases, leaving 6 bases of the junction unmatched. This CDR3 is 13 amino acids long. In DNA form, the CDR3 reads TGTGCCAGCAGTCAGACAGGGGGCTCGGAAGCTTTCTTT. This codes for CASSQTGGSEAFF.

V and J are TRBV6-1 and TRBJ1-2; the D gene is possibly TRBD1 (5 bases). V gave up 2 bases and J gave up 2 bases, with 12 bases separating them. From germline, CDR1 is MNHNS and CDR2 SASEGT. The CDR3 extends over 15 amino acids. The CDR3 spells CASSERAGGNYGYTF. The CDR3 nucleotides are TGTGCCAGCAGTGAACGGGCGGGGGGGAACTATGGCTACACCTTC.

The chain has TRBV15 and TRBJ2-5; perhaps TRBD2 as D (5 bases). Germline values: CDR1 LNHNV, CDR2 YYDKDF (reference sequence). The CDR3 loop spans 13 amino acids. Trimming left V 4 bases short and J 6 bases short, with 12 bases between. CDR3 in amino acids: CATSIGRGKTQYF. CDR3 DNA sequence: TGTGCCACCAGCATAGGTCGGGGAAAGACCCAGTACTTC.

The chain employs TRBV9 and TRBJ2-1; D possibly corresponds to TRBD2 (6 bases). The length of the CDR3 is 15 residues. Between the trimmed V and J ends, which lost 0 bases and 10 bases, there was a span of 17 bases. Germline CDR1 is SGDLS and CDR2 is YYNGEE. For the CDR3, the DNA is TGTGCCAGCAGCGTAGGCCCCCGACTAGGTTTGGAGCAGTTCTTC. It yields the protein CASSVGPRLGLEQFF.

V usage is TRBV27 and J usage is TRBJ2-3; D uncertain. V was cut by 2 bases and J by 3 bases, with 6 bases left in between. This CDR3 region has 13 residues. Germline CDR1 is MNHEY and CDR2 is SMNVEV (reference sequence). This CDR3 is CASSLQLTDTQYF. The DNA of the CDR3 is TGTGCCAGCAGTTTACAACTGACAGATACGCAGTATTTT.

This chain connects TRBV19 to TRBJ2-3, with D maybe TRBD1 (6 bases). CDR1 and CDR2 from the germline V gene are LNHDA and SQIVND (reference sequence). There are 16 residues in the CDR3. The ends were cut back, 1 base at V and 1 base at J, with 12 bases in the middle. CDR3 residues: CASSIGTQGRTDTQYF. Here the CDR3 DNA reads TGTGCCAGTAGTATAGGTACTCAGGGGCGCACAGATACGCAGTATTTT. Full variable domain (missing parts from reference TRBV19 and TRBJ2-3): DGGITQSPKYLFRKEGQNVTLSCEQNLNHDAMYWYRQDPGQGLRLIYYSQIVNDFQKGDIAEGYSVSREKKESFPLTVTSAQKNPTAFYLCASSIGTQGRTDTQYFGPGTRLTVL.